This T cell receptor beta chain appears in the sequencing data of a study of T-cell reconstitution after alpha-beta-depleted transplantation in children. Molecular barcoding with unique molecular identifiers was used for the TCRbeta library. TCRdb redid the calling of the PCR reads with MiXCR, one entry per CDR3 protein. The sample has hundreds of thousands of distinct CDR3 sequences, approximately 20% seen once; the top ten hold less than 4%. There are a few counts of this clonotype. In germline, CDR1 is MNHEY, CDR2 SMNVEV (reference sequence). V lost 6 bases, J lost 6 bases, and 7 bases stayed unmatched. This CDR3 has 14 residues.

This chain connects TRBV27 to TRBJ2-1, with 8 bases matching TRBD1. This TCR was recovered from a human donor who donated a stem cell graft to a child with acute lymphoblastic leukemia. Specimen: PBMCs from the stem cell graft donor, collected from the stem cell graft. The CDR3 coding sequence is TGTGCCAGCAGGCTACAGGGGGTAGGCAATGAGCAGTTCTTC. Translation: CASRLQGVGNEQFF.